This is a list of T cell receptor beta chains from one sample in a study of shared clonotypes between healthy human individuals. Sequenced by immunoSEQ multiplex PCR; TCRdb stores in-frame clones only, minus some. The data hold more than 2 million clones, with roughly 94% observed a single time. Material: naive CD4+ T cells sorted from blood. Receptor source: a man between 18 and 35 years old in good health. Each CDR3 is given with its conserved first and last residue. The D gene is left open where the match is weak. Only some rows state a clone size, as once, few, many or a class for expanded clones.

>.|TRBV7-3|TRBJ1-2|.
CASSLRGRGFTNYGYTF
TGTGCCAGCAGCTTAAGAGGCAGGGGATTCACTAACTATGGCTACACCTTC
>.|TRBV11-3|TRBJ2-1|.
CASSLKGHEQFF
TGTGCCAGCAGCTTAAAAGGCCATGAGCAGTTCTTC
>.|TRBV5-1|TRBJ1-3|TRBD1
CASSPPGTGGRNTIYF
TGCGCCAGCAGCCCCCCGGGGACAGGGGGCCGAAACACCATATATTTT
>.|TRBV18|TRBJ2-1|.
CASSPGGNNEQFF
TGTGCCAGCTCACCCGGGGGTAACAATGAGCAGTTCTTC
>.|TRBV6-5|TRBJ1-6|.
CASSYNEASPLHF
TGTGCCAGCAGTTATAATGAGGCTTCACCCCTCCACTTT
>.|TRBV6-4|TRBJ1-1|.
CASSEGAGTEAFF
TGTGCCAGCAGTGAGGGGGCGGGCACTGAAGCTTTCTTT
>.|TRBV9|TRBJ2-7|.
CASSVGPEPLYEQYF
TGTGCCAGCAGCGTAGGCCCGGAACCCCTCTACGAGCAGTACTTC
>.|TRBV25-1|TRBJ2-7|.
CASIVLGSSYEQYF
TGTGCCAGCATTGTTTTGGGGTCCTCCTACGAGCAGTACTTC
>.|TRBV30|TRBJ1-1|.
CAWSVGRENTEAFF
TGTGCCTGGAGTGTTGGAAGGGAGAACACTGAAGCTTTCTTT
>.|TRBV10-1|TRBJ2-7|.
CASSESSQGHTSEQYF
TGCGCCAGCAGTGAGTCGAGCCAGGGCCACACTTCCGAGCAGTACTTC
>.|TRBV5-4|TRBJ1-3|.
CASGYSGNTIYF
TGTGCCAGCGGGTACTCTGGAAACACCATATATTTT
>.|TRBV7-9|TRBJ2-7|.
CASSLKGTYEQYF
TGTGCCAGCAGCTTAAAAGGGACCTACGAGCAGTACTTC
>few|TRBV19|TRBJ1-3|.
CASSKTWGSGNTIYF
TGTGCCAGTAGTAAAACGTGGGGATCTGGAAACACCATATATTTT
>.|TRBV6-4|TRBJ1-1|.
CASRTDNLNTEAFF
TGTGCCAGCAGGACGGACAATTTGAACACTGAAGCTTTCTTT
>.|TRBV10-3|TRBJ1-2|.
CAISGGMWGYTF
TGTGCCATCAGTGGTGGAATGTGGGGCTACACCTTC
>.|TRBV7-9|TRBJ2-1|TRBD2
CASLSGFYNEQFF
TGTGCCAGCCTTAGCGGGTTTTACAATGAGCAGTTCTTC
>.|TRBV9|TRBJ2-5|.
CASSASIAAQETQYF
TGTGCCAGCAGCGCTAGCATAGCGGCCCAAGAGACCCAGTACTTC
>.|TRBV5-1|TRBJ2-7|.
CASSFGAYEQYF
TGCGCCAGCAGCTTCGGAGCCTACGAGCAGTACTTC
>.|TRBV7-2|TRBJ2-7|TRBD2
CASSLAGGSYEQYF
TGTGCCAGCAGTCTAGCGGGGGGCTCCTACGAGCAGTACTTC
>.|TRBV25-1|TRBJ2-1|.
CASSGLDAYNEQFF
TGTGCCAGCAGTGGACTGGACGCCTACAATGAGCAGTTCTTC
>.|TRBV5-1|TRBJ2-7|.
CASRSGRIPYEQYF
TGCGCCAGCAGGTCGGGACGGATCCCCTACGAGCAGTACTTC
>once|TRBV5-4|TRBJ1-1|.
CASSTGANTEAFF
TGTGCCAGCAGCACGGGAGCAAACACTGAAGCTTTCTTT
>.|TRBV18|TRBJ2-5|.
CASSPPGQPEETQYF
TGTGCCAGCTCACCGCCGGGTCAGCCCGAAGAGACCCAGTACTTC
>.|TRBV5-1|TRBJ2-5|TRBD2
CASSLGGTSGGQETQYF
TGCGCCAGCAGCTTGGGAGGGACTAGCGGGGGCCAAGAGACCCAGTACTTC
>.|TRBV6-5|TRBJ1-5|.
CASSRGRLNQPQHF
TGTGCCAGCAGTCGTGGCAGGCTCAATCAGCCCCAGCATTTT
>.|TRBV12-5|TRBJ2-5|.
CASGEQGSSGETQYF
TGTGCTAGTGGTGAACAGGGTTCCTCTGGGGAGACCCAGTACTTC
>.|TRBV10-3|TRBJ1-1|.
CAISALDGRTEAFF
TGTGCCATCAGTGCTCTGGACGGCCGCACTGAAGCTTTCTTT
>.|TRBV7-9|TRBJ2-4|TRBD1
CASSHWDRGLAKNIQYF
TGTGCCAGCAGCCACTGGGACAGAGGGTTAGCCAAAAACATTCAGTACTTC
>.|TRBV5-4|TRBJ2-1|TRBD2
CASSLVAGAANEQFF
TGTGCCAGCAGCTTGGTAGCGGGGGCGGCCAATGAGCAGTTCTTC
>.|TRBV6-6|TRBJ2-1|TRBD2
CASSRTSGGLNEQFF
TGTGCCAGCAGCCGGACTAGCGGGGGATTAAATGAGCAGTTCTTC
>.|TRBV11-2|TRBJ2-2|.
CASSFRGTGELFF
TGTGCCAGCAGCTTCCGAGGCACCGGGGAGCTGTTTTTT
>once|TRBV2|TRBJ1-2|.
CASSVTGSGYTF
TGTGCCAGCAGTGTGACTGGCTCTGGCTACACCTTC
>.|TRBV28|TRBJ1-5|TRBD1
CASRAGQGNQPQHF
TGTGCCAGCCGCGCGGGACAGGGGAATCAGCCCCAGCATTTT
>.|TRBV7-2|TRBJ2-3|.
CASSRDFGDTQYF
TGTGCCAGCAGCCGGGACTTCGGGGATACGCAGTATTTT
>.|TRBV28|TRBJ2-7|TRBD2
CASLSGYEQYF
TGTGCCAGCCTTAGCGGGTACGAGCAGTACTTC
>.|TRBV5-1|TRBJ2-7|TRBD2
CASSSGRGPGLAGASYEQYF
TGCGCCAGCAGCTCCGGCAGGGGGCCTGGACTAGCGGGAGCCTCCTACGAGCAGTACTTC
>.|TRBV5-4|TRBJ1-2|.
CASSLPGFNYGYTF
TGTGCCAGCAGCTTACCAGGGTTTAACTATGGCTACACCTTC
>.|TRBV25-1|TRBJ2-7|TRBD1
CASSPTGTGGYEQYF
TGTGCCAGCAGTCCCACCGGGACAGGGGGCTACGAGCAGTACTTC
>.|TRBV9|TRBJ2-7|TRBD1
CASSVQDRGSEQYF
TGTGCCAGCAGCGTACAGGACAGGGGTTCCGAGCAGTACTTC
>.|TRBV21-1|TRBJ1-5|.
CASSKGLDRFNNQPQHF
TGTGCCAGCAGCAAAGGTCTCGACAGGTTTAACAATCAGCCCCAGCATTTT
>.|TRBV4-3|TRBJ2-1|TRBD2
CASSHDTGLAGLGEQFF
TGCGCCAGCAGCCATGATACGGGACTAGCCGGGTTAGGTGAGCAGTTCTTC
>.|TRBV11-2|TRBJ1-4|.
CASSTVQSIANEKLFF
TGTGCCAGCAGCACGGTTCAGAGTATTGCTAATGAAAAACTGTTTTTT
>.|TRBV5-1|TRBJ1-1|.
CASSRDVGNTEAFF
TGCGCCAGCAGCAGGGACGTTGGAAACACTGAAGCTTTCTTT
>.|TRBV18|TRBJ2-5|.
CASSGGEETQYF
TGTGCCAGCTCCGGGGGAGAGGAGACCCAGTACTTC
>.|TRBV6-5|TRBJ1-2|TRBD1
CASSYSKEGATGYTF
TGTGCCAGCAGTTACTCGAAGGAGGGGGCGACAGGCTACACCTTC
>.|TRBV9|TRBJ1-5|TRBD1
CASSVTGGNQPQHF
TGTGCCAGCAGCGTTACAGGGGGCAATCAGCCCCAGCATTTT
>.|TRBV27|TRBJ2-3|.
CASSPRGLTDTQYF
TGTGCCAGCAGTCCTCGTGGGTTAACAGATACGCAGTATTTT
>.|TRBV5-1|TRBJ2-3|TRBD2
CASSLDWGLAGSDTQYF
TGCGCCAGCAGCTTGGATTGGGGGCTAGCGGGCTCAGATACGCAGTATTTT
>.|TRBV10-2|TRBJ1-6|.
CASRLEGGSSPLHF
TGCGCCAGCAGACTAGAGGGTGGGAGTTCACCCCTCCACTTT
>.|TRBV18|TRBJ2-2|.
CASSPQEAGELFF
TGTGCCAGCTCACCACAGGAAGCCGGGGAGCTGTTTTTT
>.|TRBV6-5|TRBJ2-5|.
CASSPQLGSQETQYF
TGTGCCAGCAGCCCCCAGCTGGGAAGCCAAGAGACCCAGTACTTC
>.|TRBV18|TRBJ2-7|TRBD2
CASSRREADEQYF
TGTGCCAGCTCGAGGCGGGAGGCGGACGAGCAGTACTTC
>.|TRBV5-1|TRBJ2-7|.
CASSLAAGPYEQYF
TGCGCCAGCAGCTTGGCCGCGGGACCCTACGAGCAGTACTTC